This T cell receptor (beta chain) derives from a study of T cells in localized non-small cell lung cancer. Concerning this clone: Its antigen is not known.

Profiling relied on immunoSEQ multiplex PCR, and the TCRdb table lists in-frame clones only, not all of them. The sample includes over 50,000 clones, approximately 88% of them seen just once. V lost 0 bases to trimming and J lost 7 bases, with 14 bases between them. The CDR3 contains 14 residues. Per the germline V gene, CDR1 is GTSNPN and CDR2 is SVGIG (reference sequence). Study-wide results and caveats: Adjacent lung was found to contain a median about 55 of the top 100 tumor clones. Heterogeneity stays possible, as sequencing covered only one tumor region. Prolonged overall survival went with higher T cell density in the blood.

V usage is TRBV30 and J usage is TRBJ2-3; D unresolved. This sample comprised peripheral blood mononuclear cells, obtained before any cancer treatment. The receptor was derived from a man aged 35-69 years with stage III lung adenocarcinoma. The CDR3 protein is CAWSVPGVVYTQYF. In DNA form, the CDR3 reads TGTGCCTGGAGTGTACCTGGGGTTGTGTATACGCAGTATTTT. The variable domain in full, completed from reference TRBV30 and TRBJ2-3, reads SQTIHQWPATLVQPVGSPLSLECTVEGTSNPNLYWYRQAAGRGLQLLFYSVGIGQISSEVPQNLSASRPQDRQFILSSKKLLLSDSGFYLCAWSVPGVVYTQYFGPGTRLTVL.